These T cell receptor beta chains were read from a single sample in a study of beta chain features in type 1 diabetes. The table came from immunoSEQ multiplex PCR; TCRdb's copy has only in-frame clones and leaves some out. The sample has some 250,000 clones; 25% to 35% are singletons. Input material: central memory CD4+ T cells from blood. The receptors here all came from a man younger than 40 in good health. CDR3s include the opening cysteine and the closing phenylalanine or tryptophan. The order of the fields is CDR3 DNA, CDR3 protein, clone size, J gene, D gene, V gene. A D gene is named only where the DNA matches it firmly. Only some rows state a clone size, as once, few, many or a class for expanded clones.

TGTGCCATCATCGAGGACACTGAAGCTTTCTTT,CAIIEDTEAFF,few,TRBJ1-1,NA,TRBV10-3
TGTGCCAGCAGTGTTACCAGGGCGTTCTCCTACGAGCAGTACTTC,CASSVTRAFSYEQYF,NA,TRBJ2-7,NA,TRBV2
TGTGCCAGCAGCTCCGGCGACTTTGGAGAGCAGTACTTC,CASSSGDFGEQYF,NA,TRBJ2-7,NA,TRBV7-2
TGCAGCGTCCGGACAGGCTCTGGCGACGAGCAGTACTTC,CSVRTGSGDEQYF,few,TRBJ2-7,TRBD1,TRBV29-1
TGTGCCAGCACCGATCAGTATAGCAATCAGCCCCAGCATTTT,CASTDQYSNQPQHF,few,TRBJ1-5,NA,TRBV7-2
TGTGCCAGCACCAAACTAGCGGTCAAACTTCAAGAGACCCAGTACTTC,CASTKLAVKLQETQYF,few,TRBJ2-5,TRBD2,TRBV28
TGTGCCAGCAGCTCAGCGGGAGGGGGGATTAACTACGAGCAGTACTTC,CASSSAGGGINYEQYF,NA,TRBJ2-7,TRBD2,TRBV5-4
TGCAGCGTTGACGGGACAGGGGGCTCCTACGAGCAGTACTTC,CSVDGTGGSYEQYF,NA,TRBJ2-7,TRBD1,TRBV29-1
TGTGCCTGGAGTGCCCGGGACAGCAGGGGCTACACCTTC,CAWSARDSRGYTF,NA,TRBJ1-2,TRBD1,TRBV30
TGTGCCAGCAGCCACCAAGAGACCCAGTACTTC,CASSHQETQYF,few,TRBJ2-5,NA,TRBV7-6
TGCAGCGCCGGAGGGGACTCCTACAATGAGCAGTTCTTC,CSAGGDSYNEQFF,few,TRBJ2-1,NA,TRBV29-1
TGTGCCTGGGGCAACAGGGGAGGAAACACCATATATTTT,CAWGNRGGNTIYF,NA,TRBJ1-3,TRBD1,TRBV30
TGTGCCAGCAGCCCCAGGGGTGGCGAGACCCAGTACTTC,CASSPRGGETQYF,NA,TRBJ2-5,NA,TRBV11-2
TGTGCCTGGAGTGGACTGCGAGGCCTGGGTGAGCAGTTCTTC,CAWSGLRGLGEQFF,few,TRBJ2-1,NA,TRBV30
TGCAGCGTTCGTCCAAGCTCTGGGGCCAACGTCCTGACTTTC,CSVRPSSGANVLTF,NA,TRBJ2-6,NA,TRBV29-1
TGCAGCGTTGAAGATCGGTTGAGCACAGATACGCAGTATTTT,CSVEDRLSTDTQYF,NA,TRBJ2-3,NA,TRBV29-1
TGTGCCAGCAGCCAAGAACGGGACAGGGGCAATCAGCCCCAGCATTTT,CASSQERDRGNQPQHF,few,TRBJ1-5,TRBD1,TRBV4-2
TGTGCCAGCAGCCAAGATAGACGACAGAACACTGAAGCTTTCTTT,CASSQDRRQNTEAFF,few,TRBJ1-1,NA,TRBV4-2
TGCAGCCCAACGGGGCCTTCCCACAATGAGCAGTTCTTC,CSPTGPSHNEQFF,NA,TRBJ2-1,NA,TRBV29-1
TGTGCCAGCAGTGAAGGGACCGGGACAGGGGACACTGAAGCTTTCTTT,CASSEGTGTGDTEAFF,NA,TRBJ1-1,TRBD1,TRBV6-1
TGTGCCAGCAGCGGCTCCAGCACGAAGTTCTTC,CASSGSSTKFF,few,TRBJ2-1,NA,TRBV2
TGTGCCAGCAGCTTAGTCGCGCGACCCAGCTCCTACAATGAGCAGTTCTTC,CASSLVARPSSYNEQFF,NA,TRBJ2-1,NA,TRBV7-9
TGCGCCAGCAGCTCCTATAGCGGGAGCTCCTACAATGAGCAGTTCTTC,CASSSYSGSSYNEQFF,few,TRBJ2-1,TRBD2,TRBV4-1
TGTGCCAGCAGTGAAGGGGACAGGGCAAACTATGGCTACACCTTC,CASSEGDRANYGYTF,many,TRBJ1-2,TRBD1,TRBV2
TGTGCCAGTAGTACGGGACAGACTAGCACAGATACGCAGTATTTT,CASSTGQTSTDTQYF,few,TRBJ2-3,TRBD1,TRBV19
TGTGCCATCAGTGCCGGGGCTAGGGCAGATACGCAGTATTTT,CAISAGARADTQYF,few,TRBJ2-3,NA,TRBV10-3
TGTGCCAGCAGCGAGCGAGGCGAGCAGTACTTC,CASSERGEQYF,few,TRBJ2-7,NA,TRBV14
TGTGCCAGCAGCTTCCGGCAAGGGATGGGAGGCTACACCTTC,CASSFRQGMGGYTF,NA,TRBJ1-2,NA,TRBV13
TGCAGCGTTGCGACAAAAATAACCGGGACAACCGGAGGCGAGCAGTACTTC,CSVATKITGTTGGEQYF,NA,TRBJ2-7,NA,TRBV29-1
TGTGCCAGCAGCCCCGGGACTGCGACCTACGAGCAGTACTTC,CASSPGTATYEQYF,NA,TRBJ2-7,NA,TRBV7-9
TGTGCCAGTAGATTCGGCCAGACGGGGGAGACCCAGTACTTC,CASRFGQTGETQYF,few,TRBJ2-5,NA,TRBV19
TGTGCCTGGAAGAGGAGAGGAGGGACAGATACGCAGTATTTT,CAWKRRGGTDTQYF,few,TRBJ2-3,NA,TRBV30